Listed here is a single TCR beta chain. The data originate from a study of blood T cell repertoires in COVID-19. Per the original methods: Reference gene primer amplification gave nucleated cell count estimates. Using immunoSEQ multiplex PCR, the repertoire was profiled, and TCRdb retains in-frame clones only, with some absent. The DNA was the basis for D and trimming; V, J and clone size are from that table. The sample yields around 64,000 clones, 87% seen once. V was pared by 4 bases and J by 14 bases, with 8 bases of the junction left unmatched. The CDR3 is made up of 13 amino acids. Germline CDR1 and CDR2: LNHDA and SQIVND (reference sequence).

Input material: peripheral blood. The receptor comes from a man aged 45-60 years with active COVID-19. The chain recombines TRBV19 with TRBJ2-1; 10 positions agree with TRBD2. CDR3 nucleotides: TGTGCCAGTAGTAACGTAGCGGGAGGACAAAAGTTCTTC. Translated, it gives CASSNVAGGQKFF.